Each of the 24 T cell receptor beta chains below was sequenced from the same sample in a study of blood T cell repertoires in COVID-19. Sequencing was performed with immunoSEQ multiplex PCR; in TCRdb, only in-frame clones are kept and a portion is missing. This table holds over 200,000 clones, approximately 85% found once. What was sequenced was peripheral blood. These receptors all come from a human donor in a cohort sampled during active COVID-19.

The rearrangement uses TRBV25-1 and TRBJ2-7; 9 bases fit TRBD1. V gave up 4 bases and J gave up 2 bases; unmatched junction bases: 6. The germline V gene encodes CDR1 MGHDK and CDR2 SYGVNS. This CDR3 is built from 15 residues. The CDR3 is CASSGWGTGTYEQYF. The DNA for the CDR3 is TGTGCCAGCAGTGGTTGGGGGACAGGGACCTACGAGCAGTACTTC.

In its sample, this clone was seen once. The J gene is TRBJ2-3, the V gene TRBV6-6; 13 positions match TRBD2. The CDR3 sequence is 19 residues long. Looked up from germline, CDR1 is MNHNY and CDR2 is SVGAGI (reference sequence). The ends lost 5 bases at V and 1 base at J; junction bases unmatched: 12. CDR3 nucleotide sequence: TGTGCCAGCAGTCCTCTCCCGGGACTAGCGGGACCCCGCACAGATACGCAGTATTTT. This translates into CASSPLPGLAGPRTDTQYF.

Only a few counts were recorded for this clone. The V gene is TRBV7-9, the J gene TRBJ1-4; D is uncertain. Germline-derived CDR1 and CDR2 are SEHNR and FQNEAQ (reference sequence). This CDR3 spans 16 amino acids. The V end was cut by 2 bases, the J end by 8 bases, with 18 bases between. The CDR3 spells CASSLLFTGQWEKLFF. CDR3 coding DNA: TGTGCCAGCAGCTTACTTTTCACTGGGCAATGGGAAAAACTGTTTTTT. Combining the CDR3 with reference TRBV7-9 and TRBJ1-4 gives the whole variable domain DTGVSQNPRHKITKRGQNVTFRCDPISEHNRLYWYRQTLGQGPEFLTYFQNEAQLEKSRLLSDRFSAERPKGSFSTLEIQRTEQGDSAMYLCASSLLFTGQWEKLFFGSGTQLSVL.

V usage is TRBV12-3 or TRBV12-4 and J usage is TRBJ1-2; D unresolved. This CDR3 is 13 amino acids long. V was clipped by 4 bases and J by 9 bases, with 15 bases between them. This CDR3 is CASSSGRTISYTF. In nucleotides, the CDR3 is TGTGCCAGCAGTTCCGGTCGTACGATTAGCTACACCTTC.

V is TRBV30 and J is TRBJ1-2; D not certain. CDR1 is GTSNPN and CDR2 is SVGIG in the germline V gene (reference sequence). Trimming shortened V by 0 bases and J by 6 bases, and 17 bases separated the two germline ends. CDR3 length equals 15 residues. This chain's CDR3 is CAWSVRQLRRDGYTF. In nucleotides, the CDR3 is TGTGCCTGGAGTGTAAGACAATTACGGCGGGATGGCTACACCTTC. The full variable domain, its missing parts supplied by reference TRBV30 and TRBJ1-2, is SQTIHQWPATLVQPVGSPLSLECTVEGTSNPNLYWYRQAAGRGLQLLFYSVGIGQISSEVPQNLSASRPQDRQFILSSKKLLLSDSGFYLCAWSVRQLRRDGYTFGSGTRLTVV.

The chain employs TRBV5-1 and TRBJ2-7; D is perhaps TRBD1 (6 bases). There are 14 residues in the CDR3. Trimming left V 1 base short and J 1 base short, with 9 bases between. The germline V gene encodes CDR1 SGHRS and CDR2 YFSETQ. Written as DNA, the CDR3 is TGCGCCAGCAGCTTGAGGACAGCTTCCTACGAGCAGTACTTC. Its translation is CASSLRTASYEQYF.

The chain is built from TRBV28 and TRBJ1-1; D unresolved. The CDR3 runs to 13 residues. Germline V gives CDR1 MDHEN, CDR2 SYDVKM. The V gene lost 3 bases and the J gene lost 3 bases, with 8 bases spanning the gap. CDR3: CASSFSRYTEAFF. CDR3 coding DNA: TGTGCCAGCAGTTTCTCGCGGTACACTGAAGCTTTCTTT.

The J gene is TRBJ1-1, the V gene TRBV30; no clear D. Trimming left V 2 bases short and J 0 bases short, with 10 bases between. The CDR3 has 14 amino acids. CDR1 is GTSNPN, CDR2 SVGIG, per germline (reference sequence). The chain's CDR3 is CAWSSGILNTEAFF. DNA for the CDR3: TGTGCCTGGAGTTCCGGGATATTGAACACTGAAGCTTTCTTT.

The CDR3 DNA sequence: TGTGCCAGCAGTTTTAGGCGAAGGACAGATCGGTATGGCTACACCTTC. The encoded protein is CASSFRRRTDRYGYTF. The chain uses TRBV6-2 or TRBV6-3 and TRBJ1-2; tentatively, D is TRBD1 (6 bases). The CDR3 consists of 16 residues. Per the germline V gene, CDR1 is MNHEY and CDR2 is SVGEGT. V lost 4 bases, J lost 5 bases, and 20 bases lay in between.

The chain recombines TRBV7-9 with TRBJ1-4, with no clear D. Deletions cut 3 bases from V and 8 bases from J, with 7 bases between. Germline CDR1 and CDR2: SEHNR and FQNEAQ (reference sequence). The CDR3 has 12 residues. CDR3 in amino acids: CASSFGGEKLFF. The CDR3 nucleotides are TGTGCCAGCAGCTTCGGAGGAGAAAAACTGTTTTTT. Full variable domain (missing parts from reference TRBV7-9 and TRBJ1-4): DTGVSQNPRHKITKRGQNVTFRCDPISEHNRLYWYRQTLGQGPEFLTYFQNEAQLEKSRLLSDRFSAERPKGSFSTLEIQRTEQGDSAMYLCASSFGGEKLFFGSGTQLSVL.

This sequence joins TRBV9 and TRBJ2-1; TRBD2 matches 12 bases. With V trimmed by 0 bases and J by 8 bases, 3 bases remained unmatched. Germline V gives CDR1 SGDLS, CDR2 YYNGEE. The CDR3 sequence is 15 residues long. The CDR3 DNA follows: TGTGCCAGCAGCGTAGGGACTAGCGGGATCGATGAGCAGTTCTTC. This encodes CASSVGTSGIDEQFF.

This chain uses TRBV11-3 with TRBJ2-7, with 9 bases lining up with TRBD1. Germline V lookup: CDR1 SGHNT, CDR2 YENEEA. This CDR3 is built from 16 residues. V gave up 2 bases and J gave up 4 bases; unmatched junction bases: 9. The CDR3 here is CASSLKDRGEFYEQYF. The CDR3 nucleotides read TGTGCCAGCAGCTTAAAGGACAGGGGAGAATTTTACGAGCAGTACTTC.

A few counts support this clone. The V gene is TRBV9, the J gene TRBJ1-1; D perhaps matches TRBD1 (5 bases). Germline-derived CDR1 and CDR2 are SGDLS and YYNGEE. V was trimmed by 0 bases and J by 3 bases, leaving 6 bases between them. The CDR3 contains 13 residues. This chain's CDR3 is CASSVEQDTEAFF. The CDR3 bases are TGTGCCAGCAGCGTAGAACAGGACACTGAAGCTTTCTTT.

A few counts support this clone. This rearrangement joins TRBV7-2 to TRBJ1-6; no clear D. The length of the CDR3 is 14 residues. Germline CDR1 and CDR2: SGHTA and FQGNSA. Trimming pared 6 bases from V and 10 bases from J, leaving 16 bases between. CDR3 protein: CASSLTGWESPLHF. CDR3 bases: TGTGCCAGCAGTCTGACTGGGTGGGAGTCACCCCTCCACTTT.

This clone appeared a single time. This sequence joins TRBV2 and TRBJ1-6, with 8 positions matching TRBD1. After removal of 7 bases from V and 6 bases from J, the junction contained 8 bases not matched to a gene. The CDR3 loop spans 15 amino acids. Germline V gene data show CDR1 as SNHLY and CDR2 as FYNNEI. The DNA for the CDR3 is TGTGCCAGCATATCGGACAGGGCCGGTAATTCACCCCTCCACTTT. Translated, it gives CASISDRAGNSPLHF.

V and J are TRBV5-1 and TRBJ2-5, with D hard to call. The CDR3 is made up of 12 amino acids. Germline loops: CDR1 SGHRS, CDR2 YFSETQ. Trimming took off 2 bases at V and 3 bases at J, with 5 bases between the two ends. CDR3 DNA sequence: TGCGCCAGCAGCTTCGTAGAAGAGACCCAGTACTTC. Its protein product is CASSFVEETQYF.

This clone has a handful of counts. The J gene is TRBJ2-3, the V gene TRBV7-8; the D gene is possibly TRBD2 (7 bases). The CDR3 has 15 residues. The V and J ends lost 6 bases and 0 bases respectively, with 13 bases between them. CDR1 is SGHVS, CDR2 FQNEAQ, per germline. CDR3 amino acids: CASSSGGLSTDTQYF. The CDR3 DNA follows: TGTGCCAGCAGTTCCGGGGGGCTGAGCACAGATACGCAGTATTTT.

The V gene is TRBV28, the J gene TRBJ1-1; D uncertain. CDR1 and CDR2 (germline): MDHEN, SYDVKM. The V end lost 5 bases, the J end lost 0 bases, and 16 bases lay between the germline ends. This CDR3 comprises 16 residues. CDR3 protein: CASSPPQLLMNTEAFF. The CDR3 nucleotides read TGTGCCAGCAGTCCCCCCCAGCTACTAATGAACACTGAAGCTTTCTTT.

The V and J genes are TRBV19 and TRBJ1-5, with 7 bases fitting TRBD1. The germline CDR1 and CDR2 sequences are LNHDA and SQIVND (reference sequence). After removal of 5 bases from V and 1 base from J, the junction contained 5 bases not matched to a gene. The length of the CDR3 is 15 residues. The CDR3 sequence is CASSRQGGSNQPQHF. The DNA of the CDR3 is TGTGCCAGTAGTCGACAGGGAGGCAGCAATCAGCCCCAGCATTTT.

This chain uses TRBV9 with TRBJ2-1, with 9 positions matching TRBD1. Germline V gives CDR1 SGDLS, CDR2 YYNGEE. J lost 6 bases, V lost 3 bases, and 10 bases had no gene match. The length of the CDR3 is 16 residues. The CDR3 coding sequence is TGTGCCAGCAGCGGGAAACCGGGACAGGGCCCCAATGAGCAGTTCTTC. It codes for CASSGKPGQGPNEQFF.

The J gene is TRBJ2-7, the V gene TRBV7-8; TRBD1 aligns across 7 bases. CDR3 size: 14 residues. CDR1 is SGHVS, CDR2 FQNEAQ, per germline. V dropped 1 base and J dropped 7; count of bases not matched to a gene: 7. This CDR3 is CASSLGQGSWEQYF. The DNA for the CDR3 is TGTGCCAGCAGCTTAGGACAGGGTTCCTGGGAGCAGTACTTC.

V usage is TRBV6-5 and J usage is TRBJ2-3; D is perhaps TRBD2 (6 bases). The V gene lost 6 bases and the J gene lost 5 bases, with 12 bases spanning the gap. The CDR3 contains 13 residues. Germline V gene sequence: CDR1 MNHEY, CDR2 SVGAGI. CDR3: CASRSGAKDTQYF. The CDR3 DNA sequence: TGTGCCAGCAGGTCGGGAGCGAAAGATACGCAGTATTTT.

This chain connects TRBV6-2 or TRBV6-3 to TRBJ1-1; 9 nucleotides match TRBD1. CDR1 is MNHEY, CDR2 SVGEGT, per germline. J was trimmed by 2 bases and V by 6 bases; bases with no gene match: 7. This CDR3 has 15 residues. The CDR3 spells CASSGPTGGNTEAFF. The CDR3 bases are TGTGCCAGCAGCGGTCCGACAGGGGGTAACACTGAAGCTTTCTTT.

The CDR3 region has the DNA TGTGCCAGCAGCCAAGGATCGGGGGAAAAGACCCAGTACTTC. It specifies CASSQGSGEKTQYF. The chain is built from TRBV14 and TRBJ2-5, with D possibly being TRBD2 (6 bases). V was cut by 1 base and J by 6 bases, with 12 bases left in between. CDR3 size: 14 residues. In germline, CDR1 is SGHDN, CDR2 FVKESK.